The 13 T cell receptor beta chains given below trace back to one sample, sequenced in a study of T cell changes during pregnancy in multiple sclerosis. This table comes from immunoSEQ multiplex PCR, and its TCRdb copy is limited to in-frame clones, with some not included. The data contain around 30,000 clones, roughly 87% of them singletons. Sequences were derived from CD8+ T cells from peripheral blood mononuclear cells, sampled in the first trimester of pregnancy. These receptor sequences come from a female donor with multiple sclerosis, enrolled in a pregnancy study.

The rearrangement uses TRBV6-4 and TRBJ2-2, with a possible D match to TRBD1 (6 bases). Trimming removed 0 bases at V and 6 bases at J, with 11 bases between. This CDR3 spans 15 amino acids. Per germline, CDR1 MRHNA and CDR2 SNTAGT. CDR3 nucleotides: TGTGCCAGCAGTGACTCGGTAGGGGGATCCGGGGAGCTGTTTTTT. Protein sequence: CASSDSVGGSGELFF.

As regards this clone: Other DNA sequences in this sample translate to the same CDR3. J is TRBJ2-7 and V is TRBV27; TRBD1 might be the D (6 bases). Germline lookup yields CDR1 MNHEY and CDR2 SMNVEV (reference sequence). The CDR3 covers 13 residues. The ends were cut back, 3 bases at V and 5 bases at J, with 11 bases in the middle. Here the CDR3 reads CASSFGGTHEQYF. Written as DNA, the CDR3 is TGTGCCAGCAGTTTTGGGGGCACCCACGAGCAGTACTTC.

The gene calls are TRBV19 and TRBJ1-6; 7 positions agree with TRBD1. The CDR3 has 15 amino acids. CDR1 and CDR2 (germline): LNHDA, SQIVND (reference sequence). Trimming removed 8 bases from V and 10 bases from J; junction bases left unmatched: 14. In DNA form, the CDR3 reads TGTGCCAGTGGGGACAGTGCGAGTCAGAGATCACCCCTCCACTTT. The encoded protein is CASGDSASQRSPLHF.

The chain carries TRBV30 and TRBJ2-7; 10 bases agree with TRBD1. CDR3 size: 13 residues. Germline CDR1 reads GTSNPN; CDR2 reads SVGIG (reference sequence). Trimming cost V 2 bases and J 5 bases; bases outside gene matches: 3. The CDR3 region has the DNA TGTGCCTGGAGTTGGACAGGGGGAAACGAGCAGTACTTC. Protein: CAWSWTGGNEQYF.

This clone was observed once. V usage is TRBV11-2 and J usage is TRBJ1-2; 7 nucleotides line up with TRBD1. The germline gives CDR1 SGHAT, CDR2 FQNNGV. J was trimmed by 4 bases and V by 4 bases; bases with no gene match: 12. The CDR3 sequence is 16 residues long. CDR3 coding DNA: TGTGCCAGCAGCTCACCCCAAGGGGCAGGGGGCTATGGCTACACCTTC. Encoded protein: CASSSPQGAGGYGYTF.

The V call is TRBV13, the J call TRBJ2-3; 8 bases align to TRBD2. The CDR3 covers 17 residues. Trimming removed 1 base from V and 5 bases from J; junction bases left unmatched: 11. The germline gives CDR1 PRHDT, CDR2 FYEKMQ (reference sequence). The CDR3 coding sequence is TGTGCCAGCAGCTTAGCTGGAACTAGCGGTGGAGGAGATACGCAGTATTTT. This translates into CASSLAGTSGGGDTQYF.

The gene calls are TRBV25-1 and TRBJ2-3; 7 bases fit TRBD2. The CDR3 loop spans 15 amino acids. Germline CDR1 MGHDK, CDR2 SYGVNS. J was trimmed by 6 bases and V by 3 bases; bases with no gene match: 9. In DNA, the CDR3 is TGTGCCAGCAGTGACTGGCGGGGGTCAGGGGATACGCAGTATTTT. It translates to CASSDWRGSGDTQYF.

This clone has just one count. The chain is built from TRBV7-6 and TRBJ2-3; TRBD1 matches at 8 bases. After removal of 5 bases from V and 4 bases from J, the junction contained 11 bases not matched to a gene. Germline V gene data show CDR1 as SGHVS and CDR2 as FNYEAQ. This CDR3 region has 16 residues. The CDR3 region has the DNA TGTGCCAGCAGCGCCGGACAGGGTTGGATTGCAGATACGCAGTATTTT. Translated: CASSAGQGWIADTQYF.

The gene calls are TRBV28 and TRBJ2-5, with D perhaps matching TRBD2 (6 bases). The CDR3 contains 15 residues. Germline-derived CDR1 and CDR2 are MDHEN and SYDVKM. Trimming stripped 5 bases from V and 1 base from J, with 14 bases between. CDR3 region: CASSTRPTSQETQYF. In DNA form, the CDR3 reads TGTGCCAGCAGTACCCGCCCGACTAGCCAAGAGACCCAGTACTTC.

This chain uses TRBV7-2 with TRBJ2-5; 7 nucleotides line up with TRBD2. The CDR3 covers 15 residues. CDR1 and CDR2 (germline): SGHTA, FQGNSA. V shed 0 bases, J shed 1 base, and the junction held 2 bases outside the gene matches. CDR3 sequence: CASSLAGGRQETQYF. The CDR3 bases are TGTGCCAGCAGCTTAGCGGGAGGGCGCCAAGAGACCCAGTACTTC.

J is TRBJ2-5 and V is TRBV27, with 7 bases fitting TRBD2. Germline trimming cut 5 bases from V and 0 bases from J; bases unmatched to any gene: 9. The germline V gene has CDR1 MNHEY and CDR2 SMNVEV (reference sequence). The CDR3 length is 16 residues. The CDR3 region is CASSDVRSGYQETQYF. The CDR3 region has the DNA TGTGCCAGCAGTGATGTACGTAGCGGGTACCAAGAGACCCAGTACTTC.

CDR3: CASSSGGASTDTQYF. The CDR3 DNA follows: TGTGCCAGCAGTAGCGGGGGGGCTAGCACAGATACGCAGTATTTT. This chain links TRBV6-4 with TRBJ2-3; TRBD2 aligns across 10 bases. From germline, CDR1 is MRHNA and CDR2 SNTAGT. V lost 5 bases, J lost 0 bases, and 2 bases stayed unmatched. This CDR3 has 15 residues.

V gene TRBV7-8 combines with J gene TRBJ2-5; TRBD2 matches at 12 bases. Trimming removed 1 base from V and 2 bases from J; junction bases left unmatched: 8. Germline-derived CDR1 and CDR2 are SGHVS and FQNEAQ. The CDR3 loop spans 18 amino acids. CDR3 loop: CASSLGPRTSGKQETQYF. The CDR3 nucleotides read TGTGCCAGCAGCTTAGGCCCCCGGACTAGCGGGAAACAAGAGACCCAGTACTTC.